Below are 8 T cell receptor beta chains sequenced from a single sample in a study of beta chain features in type 1 diabetes. Reverse transcribing all isolated RNA meant expressed TCRB transcripts were sequenced. Method: immunoSEQ multiplex PCR; TCRdb's copy keeps in-frame clones and lacks some. The table records about 320,000 clones, 11% to 15% of them present only once. Sequenced material: central memory CD4+ T cells from blood. Receptors were obtained from a man aged 25 to 40 in good health.

This clone appeared many times. The V call is TRBV7-2, the J call TRBJ2-3, with D possibly TRBD1 on 6 matching bases. The CDR3 covers 15 residues. CDR1 is SGHTA and CDR2 is FQGNSA in the germline V gene. V dropped 7 bases and J dropped 4 bases, with 18 bases sitting between them. CDR3 nucleotide sequence: TGTGCCAGCAAAAGTAGGGGGTGGGGAGCAGATACGCAGTATTTT. This encodes CASKSRGWGADTQYF.

This clone was detected only a few times. The chain is built from TRBV11-2 and TRBJ1-5; D perhaps matches TRBD1 (5 bases). Germline CDR1 SGHAT, CDR2 FQNNGV. CDR3 length: 15 amino acids. The V and J ends lost 5 bases and 7 bases respectively, with 18 bases between them. The CDR3 nucleotides read TGTGCCAGCAGCCTTAACGATGGGGGTCGGCAGCCCCAGCATTTT. Protein product: CASSLNDGGRQPQHF.

The chain links TRBV5-1 to TRBJ2-5; no definite D call. The CDR3 has 13 residues. The germline gives CDR1 SGHRS, CDR2 YFSETQ. The V end was cut by 4 bases, the J end by 1 base, with 8 bases between. CDR3: CASSASGQETQYF. The CDR3 region has the DNA TGCGCCAGCAGCGCCTCGGGCCAAGAGACCCAGTACTTC.

This clone was found a few times. The rearrangement joins TRBV10-3 to TRBJ1-1; D perhaps matches TRBD1 (6 bases). CDR3 length: 14 residues. V gave up 3 bases and J gave up 0 bases, with 8 bases separating them. Germline CDR1 reads ENHRY; CDR2 reads SYGVKD. The CDR3, as DNA: TGTGCCATCAGTGACGGACAGCTGAACACTGAAGCTTTCTTT. It encodes CAISDGQLNTEAFF.

This clone has a handful of counts. J is TRBJ2-3 and V is TRBV7-2; 8 nucleotides line up with TRBD2. Per germline, CDR1 SGHTA and CDR2 FQGNSA. V was pared by 5 bases and J by 0 bases, with 7 bases of the junction left unmatched. This CDR3 comprises 16 residues. The CDR3, as DNA: TGTGCCAGCAGCGAATTAGCGGGGACTAGCACAGATACGCAGTATTTT. Its translation: CASSELAGTSTDTQYF. The complete variable domain, with remaining parts taken from reference TRBV7-2 and TRBJ2-3, reads GAGVSQSPSNKVTEKGKDVELRCDPISGHTALYWYRQSLGQGLEFLIYFQGNSAPDKSGLPSDRFSAERTGGSVSTLTIQRTQQEDSAVYLCASSELAGTSTDTQYFGPGTRLTVL.

CDR3 residues: CASSYDGRITEAFF. In nucleotides, the CDR3 is TGTGCCAGCAGTTATGACGGTCGGATCACTGAAGCTTTCTTT. This chain joins TRBV6-5 and TRBJ1-1, with D uncertain. The CDR3 spans 14 residues. CDR1 is MNHEY, CDR2 SVGAGI, per germline. V shed 3 bases and J shed 4 bases, with 12 bases lying between them.

This clone was observed a few times. The chain has TRBV13 and TRBJ2-4, with 8 bases aligning to TRBD2. Losses at the gene ends were 4 bases for V and 0 bases for J; bases not matched to a gene: 8. CDR1 and CDR2 (germline): PRHDT, FYEKMQ (reference sequence). This CDR3 has 17 residues. The CDR3 region has the DNA TGTGCCAGCAGCTCGGTCAAACGGGGGGGAGCCAAAAACATTCAGTACTTC. It translates to CASSSVKRGGAKNIQYF.

The sample holds a few counts of this clone. The rearrangement uses TRBV4-2 and TRBJ2-6; D is perhaps TRBD1 or TRBD2 (6 bases each). Germline CDR1 and CDR2: LGHNA and YNFKEQ. CDR3 length: 16 amino acids. V dropped 5 bases and J dropped 2 bases, with 13 bases sitting between them. The CDR3: CASSSRGVAGANVLTF. Here the CDR3 DNA reads TGTGCCAGCAGCTCGAGGGGGGTTGCTGGGGCCAACGTCCTGACTTTC.